These 6 T cell receptor beta chains originate from one sample sequenced in a study of blood T cell repertoires in COVID-19. This table comes from immunoSEQ multiplex PCR, and its TCRdb copy is limited to in-frame clones, with some not included. The table has about 160,000 clones, 75% to 90% seen once. Sequencing input: peripheral blood. The origin of the receptors is an elderly man with acute or convalescent COVID-19.

The V gene is TRBV3-1 (or the pseudogene TRBV3-2), the J gene TRBJ2-5, with D unresolved. V shed 7 bases and J shed 10 bases, with 22 bases lying between them. This CDR3 has 14 residues. Germline lookup yields CDR1 LGHDT and CDR2 YNNKEL (reference sequence). CDR3 sequence (DNA): TGTGCCAGCACCAAGACTGGCCTCCAGATGGGCCAGTACTTC. Encoded protein: CASTKTGLQMGQYF.

The genes are TRBV5-1 and TRBJ1-6; the D is unclear. The CDR3 loop spans 14 amino acids. V lost 0 bases, J lost 6 bases, and 7 bases lay in between. CDR1 and CDR2 from the germline V gene are SGHRS and YFSETQ. Here the CDR3 DNA reads TGCGCCAGCAGCTTGGGACACGTTAATTCACCCCTCCACTTT. It yields the protein CASSLGHVNSPLHF. The complete variable domain, with remaining parts taken from reference TRBV5-1 and TRBJ1-6, reads KAGVTQTPRYLIKTRGQQVTLSCSPISGHRSVSWYQQTPGQGLQFLFEYFSETQRNKGNFPGRFSGRQFSNSRSEMNVSTLELGDSALYLCASSLGHVNSPLHFGNGTRLTVT.

This clone turned up a few times. This CDR3 is CASSQTVGYGYTF. The CDR3 nucleotides read TGTGCCAGCAGCCAGACAGTCGGCTATGGCTACACCTTC. The rearrangement links TRBV6-5 to TRBJ1-2, with D possibly matching TRBD1 (5 bases). Trimming took off 6 bases at V and 4 bases at J, with 12 bases between the two ends. The CDR3 is 13 residues long. Germline-derived CDR1 and CDR2 are MNHEY and SVGAGI.

This sequence joins TRBV9 and TRBJ1-3; the match to TRBD1 covers 9 bases. After removal of 4 bases from V and 2 bases from J, the junction contained 4 bases not matched to a gene. Germline V lookup: CDR1 SGDLS, CDR2 YYNGEE. This CDR3 is 15 amino acids long. The DNA of the CDR3 is TGTGCCAGCAGCCCTCGGACAGGGGCTGGAAACACCATATATTTT. Amino acid sequence: CASSPRTGAGNTIYF.

A word on this clone: The sample carries other DNA sequences with the same CDR3. V usage is TRBV18 and J usage is TRBJ1-1; 8 bases fit TRBD1. This CDR3 is 13 amino acids long. The V segment lost 6 bases and the J segment 5 bases; nucleotides outside the gene matches: 5. Germline V gene data show CDR1 as KGHSH and CDR2 as LQKENI. The CDR3 DNA is TGTGCCAGCTCCCCGGACAGGGAAACTGAAGCTTTCTTT. It translates to CASSPDRETEAFF. Full variable domain (outside the CDR3, taken from reference TRBV18 and TRBJ1-1): NAGVMQNPRHLVRRRGQEARLRCSPMKGHSHVYWYRQLPEEGLKFMVYLQKENIIDESGMPKERFSAEFPKEGPSILRIQQVVRGDSAAYFCASSPDRETEAFFGQGTRLTVV.

This clone was observed a single time. The J gene is TRBJ2-2, the V gene TRBV24-1, with D perhaps matching TRBD1 (5 bases). Per the germline V gene, CDR1 is KGHDR and CDR2 is SFDVKD. The CDR3 sequence is 14 residues long. The ends were cut back, 4 bases at V and 6 bases at J, with 11 bases in the middle. The CDR3 DNA reads as TGTGCCACCAGTGACTCCAGGGCCCCCGGGGAGCTGTTTTTT. Protein: CATSDSRAPGELFF.